This T cell receptor (beta chain) was identified during a study of blood T cell repertoires in COVID-19. Study background: The analysed material was cDNA or gDNA that came from T cells, B-cell-depleted T cells, or PBMCs.

Germline values: CDR1 SNHLY, CDR2 FYNNEI. This CDR3 spans 12 amino acids. Trimming left V 8 bases short and J 9 bases short, with 11 bases between. Clones were sequenced by immunoSEQ multiplex PCR, and TCRdb holds only the in-frame ones, with some missing. The data show 30,000 to 40,000 clones, approximately 80% seen once. The TCR sequence derives from a man aged 60 to 69 with COVID-19, enrolled during active disease. V and J are TRBV2 and TRBJ1-6, with D hard to call. The sequencing input was peripheral blood. The CDR3 is CASVRLGSPLHF. CDR3 nucleotides: TGTGCCAGCGTTCGACTTGGTTCACCCCTCCACTTT.